Below, one TCR beta chain is given with its context. On average, the one heparinised blood draw given by each donor was 90 to 150 mL. The investigators reverse transcribed all of the isolated RNA, so they sequenced expressed TCRB transcripts. TCRdb's table, derived via immunoSEQ multiplex PCR, lists solely in-frame clones and lacks some. This table has about 350,000 clones, about 20% appearing once. V shed 4 bases and J 4 bases; nucleotides not matched to a gene: 8. The CDR3 has 16 residues. Per the germline V gene, CDR1 is LNHDA and CDR2 is SQIVND (reference sequence). This sample is part of a study of beta chain features in type 1 diabetes.

The TCR was taken from a woman aged 18-35 years in good health. The rearrangement links TRBV19 to TRBJ1-2; 11 bases map to TRBD1. Sequencing was done on a sample of naive CD4+ T cells from blood. CDR3 nucleotide sequence: TGTGCCAGTAGTACCCTCCTCGGGACAGGGGGCTATGGCTACACCTTC. Residues: CASSTLLGTGGYGYTF. Combining the CDR3 with reference TRBV19 and TRBJ1-2 gives the whole variable domain DGGITQSPKYLFRKEGQNVTLSCEQNLNHDAMYWYRQDPGQGLRLIYYSQIVNDFQKGDIAEGYSVSREKKESFPLTVTSAQKNPTAFYLCASSTLLGTGGYGYTFGSGTRLTVV.